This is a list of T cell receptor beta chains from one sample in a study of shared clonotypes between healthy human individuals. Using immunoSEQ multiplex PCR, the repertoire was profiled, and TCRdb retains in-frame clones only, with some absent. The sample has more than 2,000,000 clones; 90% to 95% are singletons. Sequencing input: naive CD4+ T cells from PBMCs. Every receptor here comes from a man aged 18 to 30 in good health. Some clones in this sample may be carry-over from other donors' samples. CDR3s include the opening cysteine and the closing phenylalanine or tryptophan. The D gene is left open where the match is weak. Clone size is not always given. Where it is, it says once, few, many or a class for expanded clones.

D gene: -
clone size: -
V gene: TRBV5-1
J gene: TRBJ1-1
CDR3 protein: CASSFDGSQTEAFF
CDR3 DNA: TGCGCCAGCAGCTTCGACGGATCTCAAACTGAAGCTTTCTTT

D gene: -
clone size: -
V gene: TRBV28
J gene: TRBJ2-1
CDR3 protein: CASSLFRPGQVYRRTYNEQFF
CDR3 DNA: TGTGCCAGCAGTTTATTCCGCCCAGGCCAGGTCTACAGAAGAACTTACAATGAGCAGTTCTTC

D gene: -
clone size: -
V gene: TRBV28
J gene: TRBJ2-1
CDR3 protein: CATVGGDTFSNEQFF
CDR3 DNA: TGTGCCACCGTGGGGGGGGACACTTTTTCAAATGAGCAGTTCTTC

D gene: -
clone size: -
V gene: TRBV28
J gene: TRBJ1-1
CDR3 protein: CASSPAGNTAWSEAFF
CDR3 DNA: TGTGCCAGCAGTCCCGCCGGGAACACAGCTTGGTCTGAAGCTTTCTTT

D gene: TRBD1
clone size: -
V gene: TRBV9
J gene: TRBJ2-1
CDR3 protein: CASSVQGQGSYNEQFF
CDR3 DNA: TGTGCCAGCAGCGTACAGGGACAGGGTTCCTACAATGAGCAGTTCTTC

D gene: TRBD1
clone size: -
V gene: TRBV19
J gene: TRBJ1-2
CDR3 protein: CASMDRPDAPGGYTF
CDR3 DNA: TGTGCCAGTATGGACAGGCCAGACGCGCCTGGTGGCTACACCTTC

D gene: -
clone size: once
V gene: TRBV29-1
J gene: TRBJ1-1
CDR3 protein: CSVELGWSTEAFF
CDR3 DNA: TGCAGCGTTGAACTAGGGTGGAGCACTGAAGCTTTCTTT

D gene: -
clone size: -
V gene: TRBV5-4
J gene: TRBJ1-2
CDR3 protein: CASSSPGATNPVYGYTF
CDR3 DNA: TGTGCCAGCAGCTCTCCGGGGGCAACCAACCCCGTCTATGGCTACACCTTC

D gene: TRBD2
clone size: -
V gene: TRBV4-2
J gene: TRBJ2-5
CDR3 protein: CASSQDSGLSGRGQETQYF
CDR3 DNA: TGTGCCAGCAGCCAAGATTCTGGGCTTAGCGGGAGAGGGCAAGAGACCCAGTACTTC

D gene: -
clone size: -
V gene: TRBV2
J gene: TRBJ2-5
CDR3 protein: CASRRTEKETQYF
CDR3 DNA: TGTGCCAGCAGACGGACAGAAAAAGAGACCCAGTACTTC

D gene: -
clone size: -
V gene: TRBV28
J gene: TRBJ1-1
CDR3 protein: CASSLRAGGQNTEAFF
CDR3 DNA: TGTGCCAGCAGTTTGCGAGCGGGAGGACAGAACACTGAAGCTTTCTTT

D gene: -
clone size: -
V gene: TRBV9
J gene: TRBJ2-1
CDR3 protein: CASSATASSYNEQFF
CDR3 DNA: TGTGCCAGCAGCGCGACAGCGAGCTCCTACAATGAGCAGTTCTTC

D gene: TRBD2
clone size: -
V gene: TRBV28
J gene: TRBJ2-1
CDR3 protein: CASSLRAGTLDNEQFF
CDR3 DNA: TGTGCCAGCAGTTTAAGAGCGGGAACCCTGGACAATGAGCAGTTCTTC

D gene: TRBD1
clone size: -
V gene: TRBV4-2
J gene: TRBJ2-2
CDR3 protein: CASSQDAGGTGELFF
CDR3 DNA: TGTGCCAGCAGCCAAGATGCAGGGGGAACCGGGGAGCTGTTTTTT

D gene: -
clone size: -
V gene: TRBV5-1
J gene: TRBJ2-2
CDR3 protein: CASSSHREYTGELFF
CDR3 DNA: TGCGCCAGCAGCTCCCATAGGGAGTACACCGGGGAGCTGTTTTTT

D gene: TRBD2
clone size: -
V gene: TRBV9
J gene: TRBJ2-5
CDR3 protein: CASSPRAGGSVETQYF
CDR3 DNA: TGTGCCAGCAGCCCCCGAGCGGGAGGGTCGGTAGAGACCCAGTACTTC

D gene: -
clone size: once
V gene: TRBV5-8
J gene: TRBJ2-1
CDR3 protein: CASSSGEHNEQFF
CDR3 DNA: TGTGCCAGCAGCTCTGGCGAGCACAATGAGCAGTTCTTC

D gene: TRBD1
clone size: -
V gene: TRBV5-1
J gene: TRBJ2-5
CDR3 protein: CASSYTGTEIQETQYF
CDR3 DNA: TGCGCCAGCAGCTATACTGGGACAGAAATCCAAGAGACCCAGTACTTC

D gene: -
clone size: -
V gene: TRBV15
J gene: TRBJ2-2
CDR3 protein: CATSRVTVYTGELFF
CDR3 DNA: TGTGCCACCAGCAGAGTAACCGTTTACACCGGGGAGCTGTTTTTT

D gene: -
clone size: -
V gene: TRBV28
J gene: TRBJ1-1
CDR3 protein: CASSLQGLGRTEAFF
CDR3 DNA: TGTGCCAGCAGTTTGCAGGGTCTTGGGCGGACTGAAGCTTTCTTT

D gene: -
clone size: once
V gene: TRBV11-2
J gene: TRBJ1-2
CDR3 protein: CASSLVAGEYGYTF
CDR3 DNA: TGTGCCAGCAGCTTAGTAGCAGGGGAGTATGGCTACACCTTC

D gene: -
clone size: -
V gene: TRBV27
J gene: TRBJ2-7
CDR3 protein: CASSLSVRGRTTEQCF
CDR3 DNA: TGTGCCAGCAGTTTATCGGTTCGGGGCAGGACCACCGAGCAGTGCTTC

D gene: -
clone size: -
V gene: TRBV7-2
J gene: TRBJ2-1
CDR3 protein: CASSLGSQHNEQFF
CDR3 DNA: TGTGCCAGCAGCTTAGGTTCCCAACACAATGAGCAGTTCTTC

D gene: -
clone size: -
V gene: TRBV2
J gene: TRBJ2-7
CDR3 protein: CASSEAGEQYF
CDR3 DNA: TGTGCCAGCAGTGAGGCAGGTGAGCAGTACTTC

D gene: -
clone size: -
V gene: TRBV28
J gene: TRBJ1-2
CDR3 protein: CASSSPGVAGYTF
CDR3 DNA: TGTGCCAGCAGTTCCCCGGGGGTTGCGGGCTACACCTTC

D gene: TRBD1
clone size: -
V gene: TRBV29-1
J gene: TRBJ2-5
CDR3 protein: CSVDGQGGEETQYF
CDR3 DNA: TGCAGCGTTGATGGACAGGGAGGTGAGGAGACCCAGTACTTC

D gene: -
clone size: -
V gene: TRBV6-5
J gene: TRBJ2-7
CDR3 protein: CASRQSYEQYF
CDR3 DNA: TGTGCCAGCAGGCAGTCCTACGAGCAGTACTTC

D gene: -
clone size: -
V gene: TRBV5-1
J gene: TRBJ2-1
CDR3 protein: CASSSPTYNEQFF
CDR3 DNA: TGCGCCAGCAGTTCCCCCACCTACAATGAGCAGTTCTTC

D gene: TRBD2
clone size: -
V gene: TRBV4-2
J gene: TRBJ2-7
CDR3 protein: CASSQASGLYEQYF
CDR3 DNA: TGTGCCAGCAGCCAAGCTAGCGGACTCTACGAGCAGTACTTC

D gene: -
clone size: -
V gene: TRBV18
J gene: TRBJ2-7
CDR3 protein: CASSNRRTPAEQYF
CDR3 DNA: TGTGCCAGCTCAAACCGAAGGACGCCTGCCGAGCAGTACTTC

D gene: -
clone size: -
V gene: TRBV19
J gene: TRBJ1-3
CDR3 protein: CASMGGSSGNTIYF
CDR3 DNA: TGTGCCAGCATGGGCGGGAGCTCTGGAAACACCATATATTTT

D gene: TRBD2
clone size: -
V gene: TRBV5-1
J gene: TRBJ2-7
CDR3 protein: CASSLGAGGSYEQYF
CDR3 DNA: TGCGCCAGCAGCTTGGGTGCGGGGGGCTCCTACGAGCAGTACTTC

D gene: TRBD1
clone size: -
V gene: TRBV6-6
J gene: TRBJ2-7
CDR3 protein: CASSPGQGGYEQYF
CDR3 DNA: TGTGCCAGCAGTCCGGGACAGGGGGGCTACGAGCAGTACTTC

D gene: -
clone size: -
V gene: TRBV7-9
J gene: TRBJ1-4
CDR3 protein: CASAGSLGEKLFF
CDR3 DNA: TGTGCCTCCGCGGGGTCCCTTGGGGAAAAACTGTTTTTT

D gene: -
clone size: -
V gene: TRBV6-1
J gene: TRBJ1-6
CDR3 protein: CASTESTYNSPLHF
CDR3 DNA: TGTGCCAGCACCGAAAGCACCTATAATTCACCCCTCCACTTT

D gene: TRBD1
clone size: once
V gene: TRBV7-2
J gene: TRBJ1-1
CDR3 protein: CASSLMSGQVNTEAFF
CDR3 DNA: TGTGCCAGCAGCTTAATGTCGGGACAGGTGAACACTGAAGCTTTCTTT

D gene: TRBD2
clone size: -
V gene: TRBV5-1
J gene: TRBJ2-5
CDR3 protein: CASSTIAGVVETQYF
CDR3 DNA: TGCGCCAGCAGCACGATAGCGGGAGTCGTGGAGACCCAGTACTTC

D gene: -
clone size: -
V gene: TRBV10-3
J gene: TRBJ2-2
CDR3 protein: CAISEAAGSATGELFF
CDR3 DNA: TGTGCCATCAGTGAAGCGGCAGGGTCGGCCACCGGGGAGCTGTTTTTT

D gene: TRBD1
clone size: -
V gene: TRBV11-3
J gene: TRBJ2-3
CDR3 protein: CASSMDRGRTDTQYF
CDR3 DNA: TGTGCCAGCAGCATGGACAGGGGGAGGACAGATACGCAGTATTTT

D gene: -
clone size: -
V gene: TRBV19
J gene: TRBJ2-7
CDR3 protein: CASSPYRNPYEQYF
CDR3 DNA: TGTGCCAGTAGCCCCTACAGGAATCCCTACGAGCAGTACTTC

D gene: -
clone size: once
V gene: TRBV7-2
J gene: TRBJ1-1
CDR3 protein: CASSPPGSLNTEAFF
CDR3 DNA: TGTGCCAGCAGCCCTCCCGGGTCCCTGAACACTGAAGCTTTCTTT

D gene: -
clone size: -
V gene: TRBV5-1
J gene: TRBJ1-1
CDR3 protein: CASSSPQAGNTEAFF
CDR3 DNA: TGCGCCAGCAGCTCGCCGCAGGCAGGGAACACTGAAGCTTTCTTT

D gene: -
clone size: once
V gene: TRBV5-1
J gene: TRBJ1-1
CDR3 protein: CASSPRPENTEAFF
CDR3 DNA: TGCGCCAGCAGCCCACGCCCCGAGAACACTGAAGCTTTCTTT

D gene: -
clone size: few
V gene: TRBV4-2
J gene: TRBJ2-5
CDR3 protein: CASSPRTLETQYF
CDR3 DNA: TGTGCCAGCAGCCCCCGGACACTAGAGACCCAGTACTTC

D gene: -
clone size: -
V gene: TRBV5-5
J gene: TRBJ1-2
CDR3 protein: CASRVPGSNYGYTF
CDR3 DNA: TGTGCCAGCAGGGTGCCGGGGTCTAACTATGGCTACACCTTC

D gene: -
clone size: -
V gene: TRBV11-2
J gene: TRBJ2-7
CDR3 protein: CASRASRGSYEQYF
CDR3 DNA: TGTGCCAGCAGAGCGAGCCGGGGGAGCTACGAGCAGTACTTC

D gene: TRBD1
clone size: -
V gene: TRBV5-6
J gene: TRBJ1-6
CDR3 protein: CASSLLLTGGAESPLHF
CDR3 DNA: TGTGCCAGCAGCCTGCTATTGACAGGGGGCGCCGAGTCACCCCTCCACTTT

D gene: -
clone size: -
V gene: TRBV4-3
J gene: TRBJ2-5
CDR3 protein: CASSQVSLPLTIGETQYF
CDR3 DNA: TGCGCCAGCAGCCAAGTGAGCTTGCCCTTAACCATCGGAGAGACCCAGTACTTC

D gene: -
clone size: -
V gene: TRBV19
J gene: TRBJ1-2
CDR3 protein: CASGTRTINYGYTF
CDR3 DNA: TGTGCCAGCGGGACACGAACTATTAACTATGGCTACACCTTC

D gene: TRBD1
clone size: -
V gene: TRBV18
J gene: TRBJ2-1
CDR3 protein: CASSAGQVNNEQFF
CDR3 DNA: TGTGCCAGCTCTGCGGGACAGGTTAACAATGAGCAGTTCTTC

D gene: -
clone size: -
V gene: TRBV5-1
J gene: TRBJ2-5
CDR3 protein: CASSLSGRETQYF
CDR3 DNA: TGCGCCAGCAGCTTGTCAGGAAGGGAGACCCAGTACTTC

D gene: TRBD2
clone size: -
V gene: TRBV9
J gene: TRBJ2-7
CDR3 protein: CASSGNLAGVYEQYF
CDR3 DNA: TGTGCCAGCAGCGGAAATCTAGCGGGAGTATACGAGCAGTACTTC

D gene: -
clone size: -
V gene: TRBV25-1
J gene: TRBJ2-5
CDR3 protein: CASMGNPRETQYF
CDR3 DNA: TGTGCCAGCATGGGGAACCCCAGGGAGACCCAGTACTTC

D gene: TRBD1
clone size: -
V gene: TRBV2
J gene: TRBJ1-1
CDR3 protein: CASRTGPGAFF
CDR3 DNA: TGTGCCAGCAGGACAGGGCCCGGAGCTTTCTTT

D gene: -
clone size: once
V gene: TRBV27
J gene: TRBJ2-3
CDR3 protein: CASSRGTDTQYF
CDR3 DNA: TGTGCCAGCAGTCGGGGAACAGATACGCAGTATTTT

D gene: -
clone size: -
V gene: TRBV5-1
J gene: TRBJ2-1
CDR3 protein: CASRFRDSYNEQFF
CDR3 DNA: TGCGCCAGCAGGTTTAGGGACTCCTACAATGAGCAGTTCTTC

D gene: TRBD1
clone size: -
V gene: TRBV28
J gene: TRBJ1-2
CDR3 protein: CASSTGQGYYGYTF
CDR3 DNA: TGTGCCAGCAGTACGGGACAGGGCTACTATGGCTACACCTTC

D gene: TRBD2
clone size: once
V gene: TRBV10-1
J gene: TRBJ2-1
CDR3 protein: CASSARGGLAVYNEQFF
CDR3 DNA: TGCGCCAGCAGTGCACGGGGAGGACTAGCGGTATACAATGAGCAGTTCTTC

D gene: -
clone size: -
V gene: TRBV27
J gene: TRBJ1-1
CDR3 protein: CASIIVGGTEAFF
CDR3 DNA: TGTGCCAGCATTATAGTAGGCGGCACTGAAGCTTTCTTT